One sample yielded the 10 T cell receptor beta chains listed below, sequenced in a study of blood T cells in healthy people across ages. PCR was performed a second time for about 7 to 11 cycles using a sample-barcoded 5' primer and a J-beta primer mix. TCRdb called the 5' RACE reads again in MiXCR, with one record for every CDR3 protein. The data contain roughly 1,500,000 distinct CDR3 sequences, 35% to 45% of them singletons. Input material: blood. The receptor source for this set is a woman between 18 and 29 years old in good health.

This rearrangement joins TRBV3-1 to TRBJ1-4, with D unresolved. CDR3 length: 14 amino acids. Germline V gene data show CDR1 as LGHDT and CDR2 as YNNKEL (reference sequence). V lost 0 bases and J 7 bases, leaving 9 bases between the germline ends. The DNA of the CDR3 is TGTGCCAGCAGCCAAGATATTCGAAGTGAAAAACTGTTTTTT. It translates to CASSQDIRSEKLFF.

Concerning this clonotype itself: Given a much more abundant clone one base away, this may be a read error. The CDR3 protein is CASSLETGYSYNEQYF. CDR3 in DNA: TGTGCCAGCAGCTTAGAGACAGGGTACTCCTACAATGAGCAGTACTTC. The chain recombines TRBV7-8 with TRBJ2-1; 7 positions match TRBD1. Gene TRBJ2-7 matches the end of the DNA better, so the J call may be wrong. The CDR3 is made up of 16 amino acids. Per the germline V gene, CDR1 is SGHVS and CDR2 is FQNEAQ.

The chain employs TRBV20-1 and TRBJ2-1; TRBD2 is a possible D gene (6 bases). The CDR3 is 14 residues long. Germline assignment: CDR1 DFQATT and CDR2 SNEGSKA (reference sequence). V lost 7 bases and J 1 base, leaving 14 bases between the germline ends. The CDR3 DNA reads TGCAGTGTCCGCCGGGACTGGTCCTACAATGAGCAGTTCTTC. Amino acids: CSVRRDWSYNEQFF.

J is TRBJ2-5 and V is TRBV25-1, with D perhaps matching TRBD1 (5 bases). The J call may be wrong; the DNA end is better matched by TRBJ2-7. CDR1 is MGHDK, CDR2 SYGVNS, per germline. This CDR3 has 11 residues. The CDR3 loop reads CASSDQGEQYF. CDR3 nucleotide sequence: TGTGCCAGCAGTGATCAGGGCGAGCAGTACTTC.

A remark on this clonotype: This may come from a read error, since a much larger clone is one base off. This chain connects TRBV10-3 to TRBJ2-7; D might be TRBD1 or TRBD2, each matching 5 bases. Trimming removed 9 bases at V and 0 bases at J, with 12 bases between. Germline V gene lookup returns CDR1 ENHRY and CDR2 SYGVKD. CDR3 length equals 13 residues. The CDR3 coding sequence is TGTGCCATTAGGGACGGAATCTCCTACGAGCAGTACTTC. Its translation is CAIRDGISYEQYF.

This chain joins TRBV5-1 and TRBJ2-1; 7 bases fit TRBD1. The ends lost 0 bases at V and 10 bases at J; junction bases unmatched: 7. Per germline, CDR1 SGHRS and CDR2 YFSETQ. The CDR3 sequence is 14 residues long. The CDR3 sequence is CASSLAEGAYEQFF. The CDR3 DNA reads as TGCGCCAGCAGCTTGGCCGAGGGGGCCTACGAGCAGTTCTTC.

For this clonotype: Germline is not matched at one junction end, which may reflect a read error. The chain employs TRBV5-1 and TRBJ2-1; 7 bases align to TRBD2. This CDR3 contains 14 residues. Germline V gene sequence: CDR1 SGHRS, CDR2 YFSETQ. The CDR3 loop reads CASSLGAGVNEQFF. As DNA, the CDR3 is TGTGCCAGCAGCTTAGGCGCGGGAGTCAATGAGCAGTTCTTC. The entire variable domain, with the rest obtained from reference TRBV5-1 and TRBJ2-1, is as follows: KAGVTQTPRYLIKTRGQQVTLSCSPISGHRSVSWYQQTPGQGLQFLFEYFSETQRNKGNFPGRFSGRQFSNSRSEMNVSTLELGDSALYLCASSLGAGVNEQFFGPGTRLTVL.

The table lists this clonotype with a few counts. The rearrangement uses TRBV7-9 and TRBJ1-2; 9 positions agree with TRBD1. Germline V CDR1 and CDR2: SEHNR, FQNEAQ (reference sequence). The CDR3 is 16 amino acids. V dropped 5 bases and J dropped 5; count of bases not matched to a gene: 12. CDR3 sequence: CASSPSTGTGFYGYTF. The DNA for the CDR3 is TGTGCCAGCAGCCCAAGTACCGGGACAGGGTTTTATGGCTACACCTTC. Based on the CDR3 plus reference TRBV7-9 and TRBJ1-2, the full variable domain is DTGVSQNPRHKITKRGQNVTFRCDPISEHNRLYWYRQTLGQGPEFLTYFQNEAQLEKSRLLSDRFSAERPKGSFSTLEIQRTEQGDSAMYLCASSPSTGTGFYGYTFGSGTRLTVV.

A remark on this clonotype: At one of its ends the junction is not consistent with the germline gene, which may arise from a read error. The V gene is TRBV2, the J gene TRBJ2-5; TRBD2 matches at 8 bases. The V gene's germline CDR1 is SNHLY and CDR2 FYNNEI. The CDR3 is 15 residues long. The CDR3 DNA sequence: TGTGCCGGCAGCGACATTACTAGCGGCCAAGAGACCCAGTACTTC. Translation: CAGSDITSGQETQYF.

The chain links TRBV12-3 or TRBV12-4 to TRBJ2-5; D remains ambiguous. This CDR3 is 14 amino acids long. V was clipped by 7 bases and J by 5 bases, with 17 bases between them. The CDR3 coding sequence is TGTGCCAGCAACATCATAGGGTTTGGGGAGACCCAGTACTTC. Residues: CASNIIGFGETQYF.